A single sample is the source of the 13 T cell receptor beta chains below, sequenced in a study of human T cells and chemical hapten exposure (dated by TCRdb to about 2021). The method behind the library was RACE. Instrument used: NextSeq 500. TCRdb's own reprocessing of the public reads used fastp at Q25 and MiXCR and kept productive beta chains. For every CDR3 protein sequence, its rows merge into one entry that carries the most common genes and DNA. For this sample there are 65,000 to 90,000 distinct CDR3 sequences; 12% to 15% appear just once. The leading ten clones occupy 4% to 6% of the sample. The sample's time point label, in plain terms: pre-sensitization, week 0. Reading the label with the study, this specimen's treatment or condition is: therapeutic diphenylcyclopropenone sensitization with weekly scalp DPC. The sequences come from whole blood, collected in connection with sensitization to the hapten diphenylcyclopropenone (DPC). The receptors here all came from a woman between 45 and 65 years old with alopecia areata. Some clones in this sample may be carry-over from other donors' samples.

V is TRBV9 and J is TRBJ2-7; 8 nucleotides line up with TRBD2. V lost 4 bases and J lost 4; bases outside the gene matches: 7. Germline assignment: CDR1 SGDLS and CDR2 YYNGEE. This CDR3 has 14 amino acids. DNA for the CDR3: TGTGCCAGCAGCACCGGGACTAGGAGTTACGAGCAGTACTTC. It translates to CASSTGTRSYEQYF.

This clonotype was counted a few times. The chain uses TRBV19 and TRBJ2-4, with 10 bases matching TRBD1. CDR3 length equals 15 residues. The junction had 5 bases not matched to a gene; V was cut back by 6 bases and J by 3 bases. The germline V gene encodes CDR1 LNHDA and CDR2 SQIVND (reference sequence). CDR3 protein: CASSARDRGKNIQYF. The DNA for the CDR3 is TGTGCCAGTAGCGCCCGGGACAGGGGCAAAAACATTCAGTACTTC.

V gene TRBV7-9 combines with J gene TRBJ2-7; TRBD1 or TRBD2 may be the D gene (5 bases each). With 5 bases removed from V and 9 bases from J, the gap between germline ends came to 14 bases. The CDR3 has 12 residues. Germline CDR1 SEHNR, CDR2 FQNEAQ (reference sequence). The CDR3 loop reads CASSTGTLGQYF. The CDR3 DNA reads TGTGCCAGCAGCACCGGGACCCTTGGGCAGTACTTC.

This chain connects TRBV30 to TRBJ2-3, with a possible D match to TRBD2 (5 bases). This CDR3 has 13 amino acids. V was trimmed by 2 bases and J by 9 bases, leaving 15 bases between them. In germline, CDR1 is GTSNPN, CDR2 SVGIG (reference sequence). CDR3 region: CAWSWSAGGTQYF. For the CDR3, the DNA is TGTGCCTGGAGTTGGTCCGCAGGAGGCACGCAGTATTTT. The whole variable domain, remainder taken from reference TRBV30 and TRBJ2-3, is SQTIHQWPATLVQPVGSPLSLECTVEGTSNPNLYWYRQAAGRGLQLLFYSVGIGQISSEVPQNLSASRPQDRQFILSSKKLLLSDSGFYLCAWSWSAGGTQYFGPGTRLTVL.

Only a few counts were recorded for this clonotype. The rearrangement links TRBV18 to TRBJ2-3, with D unresolved. This CDR3 is built from 13 residues. Deletions cut 2 bases from V and 1 base from J, with 4 bases between. The germline CDR1 and CDR2 sequences are KGHSH and LQKENI. The DNA for the CDR3 is TGTGCCAGCTCACCAACCGGCACAGATACGCAGTATTTT. Residues: CASSPTGTDTQYF.

J is TRBJ2-7 and V is TRBV14; 11 nucleotides line up with TRBD2. Germline-derived CDR1 and CDR2 are SGHDN and FVKESK. This CDR3 is built from 18 residues. Losses at the gene ends were 1 base for V and 0 bases for J; bases not matched to a gene: 8. The CDR3 here is CASSQATSGLAASYEQYF. DNA of the CDR3: TGTGCCAGCAGCCAAGCTACCTCGGGACTAGCGGCCTCCTACGAGCAGTACTTC.

The chain uses TRBV18 and TRBJ1-1; possibly TRBD1 for D (5 bases). The CDR3 length is 16 residues. CDR1 is KGHSH, CDR2 LQKENI, per germline. Trimming stripped 2 bases from V and 0 bases from J, with 13 bases between. This chain's CDR3 is CASSPNMGPLNTEAFF. The DNA for the CDR3 is TGTGCCAGCTCACCAAATATGGGGCCCCTGAACACTGAAGCTTTCTTT.

This CDR3 is CASSRTSGTYNEQFF. CDR3 DNA sequence: TGTGCCAGCAGCAGGACTAGCGGGACATACAATGAGCAGTTCTTC. The gene calls are TRBV3-1 and TRBJ2-1, with TRBD2 identical over 12 bases. The ends lost 5 bases at V and 4 bases at J; junction bases unmatched: 3. CDR3 length equals 15 residues. Germline loops: CDR1 LGHDT, CDR2 YNNKEL (reference sequence).

By sample fraction, this clonotype is medium-sized (0.01 to 0.1%). V and J are TRBV4-1 and TRBJ2-6; D is unclear. Between the trimmed V and J ends, which lost 1 base and 2 bases, there was a span of 21 bases. The CDR3 loop spans 20 amino acids. CDR1 MGHRA and CDR2 YSYEKL come from the germline V gene. The CDR3 nucleotides are TGCGCCAGCAGCCAAGGTTTACGCGCCACAAAGGGAACTGGGGCCAACGTCCTGACTTTC. Its translation: CASSQGLRATKGTGANVLTF.

In its sample, this clonotype was seen a few times. The chain is built from TRBV27 and TRBJ2-7, with 9 bases identical to TRBD2. The CDR3 has 14 amino acids. Germline V lookup: CDR1 MNHEY, CDR2 SMNVEV (reference sequence). V trimming: 6 bases; J trimming: 0 bases; junction bases outside the gene matches: 3. The CDR3: CASRGSGSSYEQYF. Written as DNA, the CDR3 is TGTGCCAGCAGAGGTAGCGGGAGCTCCTACGAGCAGTACTTC.

The chain combines TRBV5-1 with TRBJ2-7; no clear D. The CDR3 loop spans 14 amino acids. Germline V gene sequence: CDR1 SGHRS, CDR2 YFSETQ. Trimming left V 4 bases short and J 1 base short, with 12 bases between. The CDR3, as DNA: TGCGCCAGCAGCACCACGGACCTTTCCTACGAGCAGTACTTC. It translates to CASSTTDLSYEQYF.

The chain is built from TRBV3-1 and TRBJ1-1; 9 bases are shared with TRBD1. Germline V gives CDR1 LGHDT, CDR2 YNNKEL (reference sequence). This CDR3 contains 14 residues. Trimming took 4 bases from V and 4 from J; bases not matched to a gene: 4. CDR3 DNA: TGTGCCAGCAGCCGAGGACAGGGGAGCACTGAAGCTTTCTTT. Translated, it gives CASSRGQGSTEAFF.

CDR3 in DNA: TGTGCCAGCAGTTACAGCTACAATCAGCCCCAGCATTTT. Translated: CASSYSYNQPQHF. This chain connects TRBV6-5 to TRBJ1-5; D is uncertain. The V end was cut by 2 bases, the J end by 3 bases, with 5 bases between. CDR1 is MNHEY and CDR2 is SVGAGI in the germline V gene. The CDR3 loop spans 13 amino acids.